This is a list of T cell receptor beta chains from one sample in a study of blood T cell repertoires in COVID-19. Profiling relied on immunoSEQ multiplex PCR, and the TCRdb table lists in-frame clones only, not all of them. The data hold around 310,000 clones, with nearly 90% observed a single time. Sequencing was performed on peripheral blood. Receptor source: a woman in her thirties or forties with COVID-19, enrolled during active disease. CDR3s include the opening cysteine and the closing phenylalanine or tryptophan.

V gene	J gene	CDR3 protein
TRBV11-1	TRBJ1-6	CASSLIDRGPSPLHF
TRBV19	TRBJ1-2	CASTKDGGRASYGYTF
TRBV7-2	TRBJ2-1	CASSFRGNEQFF
TRBV5-4	TRBJ1-1	CASSFFTGKGGTEAFF
TRBV6-4	TRBJ1-2	CASSVGRDYGYTF
TRBV6-6	TRBJ1-1	CASSLGTDKAFF
TRBV14	TRBJ1-1	CASSQVKLVQGRRTEAFF
TRBV3-1/TRBV3-2	TRBJ1-1	CASSQPGGSTEAFF
TRBV10-3	TRBJ1-2	CATHRAAGDGYTF
TRBV29-1	TRBJ2-1	CSTTAEVMTDEQFF
TRBV27	TRBJ1-5	CASSLSGLARNQPQHF
TRBV10-3	TRBJ1-5	CAISRDRDNQPQHF
TRBV28	TRBJ1-2	CASTPSGYGYTF
TRBV11-3	TRBJ2-7	CASSLYGEQYF
TRBV12-5	TRBJ2-2	CASGPGGSGELFF
TRBV5-1	TRBJ1-2	CASSPPKGDGYTF
TRBV28	TRBJ1-5	CASSWGGAGNQPQHF
TRBV15	TRBJ2-7	CATSRVLTGGHEQYF